The 26 T cell receptor beta chains below all came from one sample that was sequenced in a study of OX40 agonist ivuxolimab in advanced cancers. Method: immunoSEQ multiplex PCR; TCRdb's copy keeps in-frame clones and lacks some. The sample gives 50,000 to 75,000 clones, around 86% of which show up once; about 0.37% is in the top ten. The specimen comprised CD4+ or CD8+ T cells sorted from blood, sampled in a trial of the OX40 agonist ivuxolimab. Receptor source: an adult with an advanced solid tumor such as melanoma, head and neck, liver or kidney cancer.

The chain carries TRBV9 and TRBJ2-1, with D possibly being TRBD1 or TRBD2 (5 bases each). Germline values: CDR1 SGDLS, CDR2 YYNGEE. The length of the CDR3 is 12 residues. With 7 bases removed from V and 6 bases from J, the gap between germline ends came to 11 bases. This CDR3 reads CASGGWGNEQFF. CDR3 nucleotide sequence: TGTGCCAGCGGGGGTTGGGGCAATGAGCAGTTCTTC.

The rearrangement joins TRBV18 to TRBJ2-7; the D call may be TRBD1 or TRBD2 (6 bases each). The CDR3 consists of 16 residues. Trimming removed 0 bases from V and 5 bases from J, with 17 bases in between. The germline CDR1 and CDR2 sequences are KGHSH and LQKENI. The CDR3 DNA reads as TGTGCCAGCTCACCACCCCGGGGCGACGGGGGCCACGAGCAGTACTTC. Translating it yields CASSPPRGDGGHEQYF.

The chain joins TRBV30 to TRBJ2-3; D unresolved. This CDR3 is 11 amino acids long. V lost 5 bases to trimming and J lost 2 bases, with 5 bases between them. In germline, CDR1 is GTSNPN, CDR2 SVGIG (reference sequence). For the CDR3, the DNA is TGTGCCTGGGTCGCCACAGATACGCAGTATTTT. Its translation is CAWVATDTQYF.

The chain combines TRBV13 with TRBJ2-3; TRBD2 agrees at 8 bases. The CDR3 runs 17 residues. Germline assignment: CDR1 PRHDT and CDR2 FYEKMQ (reference sequence). The trim removed 7 bases at V and 1 base at J, leaving 13 bases unmatched. In DNA form, the CDR3 reads TGTGCCAGCACCCCCCGGCGGCCAGCGGGGGGCACAGATACGCAGTATTTT. Its protein is CASTPRRPAGGTDTQYF. Variable domain in full (rest from reference TRBV13 and TRBJ2-3): AAGVIQSPRHLIKEKRETATLKCYPIPRHDTVYWYQQGPGQDPQFLISFYEKMQSDKGSIPDRFSAQQFSDYHSELNMSSLELGDSALYFCASTPRRPAGGTDTQYFGPGTRLTVL.

This chain links TRBV9 with TRBJ1-2; TRBD1 is a possible D gene (5 bases). V was clipped by 3 bases and J by 4 bases, with 19 bases between them. Germline V CDR1 and CDR2: SGDLS, YYNGEE. The CDR3 covers 16 residues. The CDR3 spells CASSALGGITAYGYTF. The CDR3 bases are TGTGCCAGCAGCGCCCTCGGGGGAATAACGGCCTATGGCTACACCTTC. Looking up the rest from reference TRBV9 and TRBJ1-2 gives the full variable domain: DSGVTQTPKHLITATGQRVTLRCSPRSGDLSVYWYQQSLDQGLQFLIQYYNGEERAKGNILERFSAQQFPDLHSELNLSSLELGDSALYFCASSALGGITAYGYTFGSGTRLTVV.

This chain uses TRBV30 with TRBJ1-6; D not resolved. Trimming took 1 base from V and 5 from J, leaving 6 bases between them. Germline V gene lookup returns CDR1 GTSNPN and CDR2 SVGIG (reference sequence). The length of the CDR3 is 13 residues. The CDR3: CAWSGTDNSPLHF. For the CDR3, the DNA is TGTGCCTGGAGTGGCACGGATAATTCACCCCTCCACTTT.

J is TRBJ2-2 and V is TRBV5-1; D perhaps matches TRBD1 (5 bases). Trimming pared 2 bases from V and 0 bases from J, leaving 8 bases between. Germline V lookup: CDR1 SGHRS, CDR2 YFSETQ. The CDR3 spans 15 residues. The CDR3 spells CASSFWGTNTGELFF. The CDR3 DNA reads TGCGCCAGCAGCTTTTGGGGCACGAACACCGGGGAGCTGTTTTTT.

This clone was seen just once. The CDR3 reads CASSQEGRGPGNTIYF. The CDR3 DNA is TGCGCCAGCAGCCAAGAGGGCAGGGGGCCTGGAAACACCATATATTTT. The genes are TRBV4-1 and TRBJ1-3, with 8 bases aligning to TRBD1. V lost 0 bases and J lost 2; bases outside the gene matches: 3. This CDR3 contains 16 residues. Germline CDR1 and CDR2: MGHRA and YSYEKL.

For this clone: The identical CDR3 is also encoded by other nucleotide sequences in the sample. J is TRBJ2-7 and V is TRBV5-1; a weak D match, TRBD2 (5 bases). Per the germline V gene, CDR1 is SGHRS and CDR2 is YFSETQ. V lost 0 bases and J 0 bases, leaving 10 bases between the germline ends. The CDR3 covers 15 residues. Written as DNA, the CDR3 is TGCGCCAGCAGCTTGGTGGTAGGGAGCTCCTACGAGCAGTACTTC. Protein product: CASSLVVGSSYEQYF.

This chain connects TRBV5-6 to TRBJ1-2, with 7 nucleotides matching TRBD1. Trimming at V came to 4 bases and at J to 1 base, leaving 4 bases not matched to a gene. This CDR3 has 14 residues. CDR1 is SGHDT and CDR2 is YYEEEE in the germline V gene. In DNA form, the CDR3 reads TGTGCCAGCAGCGGAGGACAGGATAACTATGGCTACACCTTC. It encodes CASSGGQDNYGYTF.

This clone was recorded a few times. The J gene is TRBJ1-2, the V gene TRBV4-1; D is unresolved. Trimming removed 4 bases at V and 0 bases at J, with 6 bases between. The CDR3 sequence is 13 residues long. The germline V gene encodes CDR1 MGHRA and CDR2 YSYEKL. CDR3 bases: TGCGCCAGCAGCCGGGAATCTAACTATGGCTACACCTTC. Amino acids: CASSRESNYGYTF.

V gene TRBV29-1 combines with J gene TRBJ1-1; 7 bases map to TRBD1. The J segment lost 5 bases and the V segment lost 2 bases, leaving 5 bases of the junction unmatched. The germline gives CDR1 SQVTM, CDR2 ANQGSEA. The CDR3 has 13 residues. For the CDR3, the DNA is TGCAGCGTTGAACAGGGGGGATGGACTGAAGCTTTCTTT. It codes for CSVEQGGWTEAFF.

The chain combines TRBV4-3 with TRBJ1-2; D is possibly TRBD1 (6 bases). Per germline, CDR1 LGHNA and CDR2 YSLEER. This CDR3 has 13 residues. Trimming stripped 5 bases from V and 1 base from J, with 8 bases between. The CDR3 loop reads CASSNRDNYGYTF. The CDR3 bases are TGCGCCAGCAGCAACAGGGATAACTATGGCTACACCTTC.

The chain couples TRBV4-1 to TRBJ2-1, with 7 bases that match TRBD1. This CDR3 has 16 residues. Germline CDR1 is MGHRA and CDR2 is YSYEKL. V shed 6 bases and J 5 bases; nucleotides not matched to a gene: 13. In DNA form, the CDR3 reads TGCGCCAGCAGGGCCCCGACAGGGCCCTTAGACAATGAGCAGTTCTTC. Protein sequence: CASRAPTGPLDNEQFF.

The rearrangement links TRBV18 to TRBJ1-5, with TRBD1 as a possible D gene (5 bases). V was shortened by 0 bases and J by 7 bases, with 7 bases between the two germline ends. The CDR3 contains 13 residues. CDR1 is KGHSH and CDR2 is LQKENI in the germline V gene. CDR3 coding DNA: TGTGCCAGCTCACCACCAGGGGTCCAGCCCCAGCATTTT. It specifies CASSPPGVQPQHF.

The chain employs TRBV2 and TRBJ1-5; possible D gene TRBD1, 5 bases. The V gene's germline CDR1 is SNHLY and CDR2 FYNNEI. V was trimmed by 6 bases and J by 6 bases, leaving 12 bases between them. The CDR3 is 13 residues long. Written as DNA, the CDR3 is TGTGCCAGCAGGGTAGACAGTTTTCAGCCCCAGCATTTT. Protein sequence: CASRVDSFQPQHF.

This rearrangement joins TRBV11-2 to TRBJ1-1; 10 positions match TRBD1. V gave up 5 bases and J gave up 6 bases; unmatched junction bases: 12. The CDR3 length is 16 residues. Germline V gene sequence: CDR1 SGHAT, CDR2 FQNNGV. CDR3 sequence reads: CASSRPGQGRNAEAFF. DNA for the CDR3: TGTGCCAGCAGCCGTCCGGGACAGGGGCGTAACGCTGAAGCTTTCTTT.

The chain couples TRBV14 to TRBJ2-5; unclear D gene. Trimming took 3 bases from V and 5 from J, leaving 4 bases between them. This CDR3 has 11 amino acids. The germline gives CDR1 SGHDN, CDR2 FVKESK. The CDR3 DNA is TGTGCCAGCAGCCAGATTGAGACCCAGTACTTC. This translates into CASSQIETQYF.

The V gene is TRBV11-2, the J gene TRBJ2-7; D perhaps matches TRBD2 (5 bases). The germline gives CDR1 SGHAT, CDR2 FQNNGV. The V end lost 1 base, the J end lost 2 bases, and 6 bases lay between the germline ends. The CDR3 length is 13 residues. The CDR3 nucleotides are TGTGCCAGCAGCTTAGGGCGGGCCTACGAGCAGTACTTC. Its protein product is CASSLGRAYEQYF.

The chain employs TRBV5-6 and TRBJ1-2; D is undetermined. This CDR3 spans 14 amino acids. The V and J ends lost 2 bases and 4 bases respectively, with 12 bases between them. Germline lookup yields CDR1 SGHDT and CDR2 YYEEEE. The CDR3: CASSFRVRVYGYTF. Here the CDR3 DNA reads TGTGCCAGCAGCTTCCGGGTACGGGTCTATGGCTACACCTTC.

CDR3 region: CASSPWNQPQHF. In DNA, the CDR3 is TGTGCCAGTAGTCCATGGAATCAGCCCCAGCATTTT. This chain links TRBV19 with TRBJ1-5; the D is unclear. Deletions cut 5 bases from V and 4 bases from J, with 6 bases between. The CDR3 sequence is 12 residues long. Germline CDR1 LNHDA, CDR2 SQIVND (reference sequence).

V and J are TRBV7-9 and TRBJ2-7; TRBD2 agrees at 12 bases. CDR1 is SEHNR and CDR2 is FQNEAQ in the germline V gene (reference sequence). The J segment lost 2 bases and the V segment lost 1 base, leaving 3 bases of the junction unmatched. This CDR3 spans 16 amino acids. The CDR3 spells CASSLDLAGGAYEQYF. CDR3 sequence (DNA): TGTGCCAGCAGCTTAGATCTAGCGGGGGGGGCCTACGAGCAGTACTTC. The entire variable domain, with the rest obtained from reference TRBV7-9 and TRBJ2-7, is as follows: DTGVSQNPRHKITKRGQNVTFRCDPISEHNRLYWYRQTLGQGPEFLTYFQNEAQLEKSRLLSDRFSAERPKGSFSTLEIQRTEQGDSAMYLCASSLDLAGGAYEQYFGPGTRLTVT.

J is TRBJ1-1 and V is TRBV19; D possibly corresponds to TRBD1 (5 bases). V was trimmed by 3 bases and J by 1 base, leaving 9 bases between them. The germline V gene has CDR1 LNHDA and CDR2 SQIVND (reference sequence). The CDR3 spans 14 residues. CDR3 sequence (DNA): TGTGCCAGTAGTATGAGCAGGGAGAACACTGAAGCTTTCTTT. Translation: CASSMSRENTEAFF.

The chain has TRBV6-1 and TRBJ2-2, with 10 bases identical to TRBD2. Trimming cost V 4 bases and J 7 bases; bases outside gene matches: 9. Germline CDR1 is MNHNS and CDR2 is SASEGT. The length of the CDR3 is 16 residues. The CDR3 region is CASSALSGGAGGELFF. Here the CDR3 DNA reads TGTGCCAGCAGTGCCCTCAGCGGGGGGGCCGGCGGGGAGCTGTTTTTT.

This rearrangement joins TRBV30 to TRBJ1-1; a possible D gene is TRBD1 (5 bases). CDR1 is GTSNPN and CDR2 is SVGIG in the germline V gene (reference sequence). The CDR3 spans 12 residues. Trimming stripped 8 bases from V and 4 bases from J, with 14 bases between. The CDR3 DNA reads TGTGCCCGCGACGGGGGGGGCACTGAAGCTTTCTTT. It codes for CARDGGGTEAFF. The full variable domain, with the rest looked up from reference TRBV30 and TRBJ1-1, is SQTIHQWPATLVQPVGSPLSLECTVEGTSNPNLYWYRQAAGRGLQLLFYSVGIGQISSEVPQNLSASRPQDRQFILSSKKLLLSDSGFYLCARDGGGTEAFFGQGTRLTVV.

The CDR3 sequence is CASSRGGTGIYEQYF. CDR3 bases: TGTGCCAGCAGCCGCGGTGGGACAGGTATCTACGAGCAGTACTTC. The V call is TRBV5-6, the J call TRBJ2-7; the match to TRBD1 covers 8 bases. J was trimmed by 3 bases and V by 4 bases; bases with no gene match: 9. The germline V gene encodes CDR1 SGHDT and CDR2 YYEEEE. The CDR3 extends over 15 amino acids.